These 28 T cell receptor beta chains originate from one sample sequenced in a study of immune evolution from preneoplasia to lung adenocarcinoma. The table came from immunoSEQ multiplex PCR; TCRdb's copy has only in-frame clones and leaves some out. The table lists more than 15,000 clones, approximately 86% of them singletons. Sequenced sample: FFPE invasive lung adenocarcinoma tissue. The receptors stem from a person aged 70 to 79 with invasive lung adenocarcinoma.

This chain connects TRBV10-3 to TRBJ2-7; tentative D call: TRBD2 (6 bases). The CDR3 is 15 amino acids. CDR1 and CDR2 (germline): ENHRY, SYGVKD. The germline V and J ends were trimmed by 0 bases and 0 bases, with 9 bases remaining between them. Written as DNA, the CDR3 is TGTGCCATCAGTGAGTCCCCGACTAGCTCCTACGAGCAGTACTTC. Translation: CAISESPTSSYEQYF.

On this clone itself: One junction end does not reproduce the germline sequence, and a read error may be involved. V and J are TRBV19 and TRBJ2-7; D uncertain. CDR3 length: 17 residues. The germline gives CDR1 LNHDA, CDR2 SQIVND (reference sequence). The DNA of the CDR3 is TGTGTCAGTAGTATAGACCCAATCCTCAGTCGTCTCTACGAGCAGTACTTC. This encodes CVSSIDPILSRLYEQYF.

The chain combines TRBV2 with TRBJ1-2, with a tentative D call TRBD1 (5 bases). The V end lost 6 bases, the J end lost 4 bases, and 15 bases lay between the germline ends. The length of the CDR3 is 14 residues. CDR1 is SNHLY and CDR2 is FYNNEI in the germline V gene. This chain's CDR3 is CASRGDPGPYGYTF. CDR3 nucleotides: TGTGCCAGCAGGGGGGATCCCGGACCCTATGGCTACACCTTC.

V usage is TRBV4-1 and J usage is TRBJ2-3; the D is unclear. CDR1 MGHRA and CDR2 YSYEKL come from the germline V gene. This CDR3 contains 20 residues. Trimming left V 2 bases short and J 2 bases short, with 26 bases between. CDR3 nucleotide sequence: TGCGCCAGCAGCCAACCCACCCTTGGACGGGTCCTGGAATACACAGATACGCAGTATTTT. As protein: CASSQPTLGRVLEYTDTQYF.

This clone was recorded once. The CDR3 spells CASSYGRGGDNEQFF. In DNA, the CDR3 is TGTGCCAGCAGCTACGGGCGGGGGGGCGACAATGAGCAGTTCTTC. This sequence joins TRBV5-4 and TRBJ2-1; 9 bases match TRBD2. With 3 bases clipped from V and 5 bases from J, the junction kept 6 bases outside the gene matches. Germline assignment: CDR1 SGHNT and CDR2 YYREEE (reference sequence). The CDR3 is made up of 15 amino acids.

The chain carries TRBV6-1 and TRBJ1-2, with TRBD1 matching over 7 bases. Trimming cost V 8 bases and J 8 bases; bases outside gene matches: 14. The germline gives CDR1 MNHNS, CDR2 SASEGT. The CDR3 is 14 residues long. Written as DNA, the CDR3 is TGTGCCAGCGCACTCTTGACAGGGCAGTGGGGCTACACCTTC. It specifies CASALLTGQWGYTF.

This sequence joins TRBV28 and TRBJ1-5, with TRBD1 matching 9 bases. The CDR3 runs to 15 residues. Trimming took 3 bases from V and 3 from J; bases not matched to a gene: 3. Germline V gene lookup returns CDR1 MDHEN and CDR2 SYDVKM. CDR3 region: CASSFNRGHNQPQHF. For the CDR3, the DNA is TGTGCCAGCAGTTTTAACAGGGGGCACAATCAGCCCCAGCATTTT.

This chain's CDR3 is CASSLGTGTTEAFF. The CDR3 region has the DNA TGTGCCAGCAGCCTAGGGACAGGGACCACTGAAGCTTTCTTT. V gene TRBV7-9 combines with J gene TRBJ1-1; TRBD1 aligns across 9 bases. This CDR3 spans 14 amino acids. Germline CDR1 is SEHNR and CDR2 is FQNEAQ (reference sequence). The trim removed 5 bases at V and 4 bases at J, leaving 5 bases unmatched.

This clone is a singleton in its sample. The chain uses TRBV7-9 and TRBJ1-4; TRBD1 is a possible D gene (6 bases). The CDR3 is 15 residues long. V was trimmed by 5 bases and J by 0 bases, leaving 10 bases between them. Per the germline V gene, CDR1 is SEHNR and CDR2 is FQNEAQ (reference sequence). This CDR3 reads CASSIGDTTNEKLFF. The CDR3 nucleotides are TGTGCCAGCAGCATCGGGGACACAACTAATGAAAAACTGTTTTTT.

The rearrangement uses TRBV27 and TRBJ2-1, with D perhaps TRBD2 (6 bases). This CDR3 has 15 amino acids. Germline CDR1 reads MNHEY; CDR2 reads SMNVEV (reference sequence). Trimming removed 5 bases at V and 5 bases at J, with 16 bases between. In DNA form, the CDR3 reads TGTGCCAGCAGTCCGACTAGTAGGAGGGACAATGAGCAGTTCTTC. It codes for CASSPTSRRDNEQFF.

The chain couples TRBV28 to TRBJ2-7, with 8 bases lining up with TRBD2. The J segment lost 5 bases and the V segment lost 6 bases, leaving 15 bases of the junction unmatched. Germline loops: CDR1 MDHEN, CDR2 SYDVKM. The CDR3 spans 16 residues. CDR3 sequence reads: CASSSAAIAGQHEQYF. In nucleotides, the CDR3 is TGTGCCAGCAGCTCAGCCGCCATAGCGGGACAACACGAGCAGTACTTC.

The chain employs TRBV11-2 and TRBJ2-5, with D perhaps matching TRBD1 (6 bases). This CDR3 spans 16 amino acids. V was trimmed by 0 bases and J by 1 base, leaving 12 bases between them. CDR1 is SGHAT and CDR2 is FQNNGV in the germline V gene. The CDR3 DNA sequence: TGTGCCAGCAGCTTAGATTCAGGGACACCCCAAGAGACCCAGTACTTC. Protein product: CASSLDSGTPQETQYF.

This clone was observed once. This chain links TRBV30 with TRBJ1-4; 9 bases are a match to TRBD1. The trim removed 1 base at V and 7 bases at J, leaving 1 base unmatched. CDR3 length: 13 amino acids. From germline, CDR1 is GTSNPN and CDR2 SVGIG (reference sequence). The CDR3 DNA reads TGTGCCTGGAGTGGGGACAGGGCTGAAAAACTGTTTTTT. Its translation is CAWSGDRAEKLFF.

The chain combines TRBV28 with TRBJ2-7; 9 bases line up with TRBD1. Germline CDR1 MDHEN, CDR2 SYDVKM. The CDR3 has 15 residues. V lost 5 bases and J lost 3; bases outside the gene matches: 8. CDR3 sequence (DNA): TGTGCCAGCAGTCCCCCCGGGACAGGGTACTACGAGCAGTACTTC. It specifies CASSPPGTGYYEQYF.

This clone was seen a few times. The chain combines TRBV10-2 with TRBJ2-7; 13 bases match TRBD2. The CDR3 sequence is 15 residues long. V shed 6 bases and J 3 bases; nucleotides not matched to a gene: 5. In germline, CDR1 is WSHSY, CDR2 SAAADI. CDR3 nucleotides: TGCGCCAGCAGCGTCGGACTAGCGGGAGTCTACGAGCAGTACTTC. It encodes CASSVGLAGVYEQYF.

This chain joins TRBV6-5 and TRBJ2-1, with D possibly matching TRBD1 (6 bases). The CDR3 loop spans 14 amino acids. CDR1 and CDR2 (germline): MNHEY, SVGAGI. Between the trimmed V and J ends, which lost 5 bases and 0 bases, there was a span of 8 bases. Here the CDR3 reads CASSAQGSYNEQFF. CDR3 coding DNA: TGTGCCAGCAGTGCACAGGGCTCCTACAATGAGCAGTTCTTC.

This sequence joins TRBV4-1 and TRBJ2-1, with 9 bases fitting TRBD2. CDR3 length: 16 amino acids. With 4 bases clipped from V and 2 bases from J, the junction kept 6 bases outside the gene matches. Germline V gene lookup returns CDR1 MGHRA and CDR2 YSYEKL. Here the CDR3 DNA reads TGCGCCAGCAGCCCTCCTAGCGGGACGACCTACAATGAGCAGTTCTTC. Residues: CASSPPSGTTYNEQFF.

The V call is TRBV19, the J call TRBJ1-2; D is undetermined. This CDR3 region has 13 residues. Trimming pared 5 bases from V and 5 bases from J, leaving 12 bases between. Germline CDR1 and CDR2: LNHDA and SQIVND (reference sequence). The chain's CDR3 is CASSLANFYGYTF. The CDR3 nucleotides read TGTGCCAGTAGTTTAGCGAACTTTTATGGCTACACCTTC.

The chain carries TRBV6-5 and TRBJ2-7; TRBD1 matches 7 bases. CDR1 MNHEY and CDR2 SVGAGI come from the germline V gene. The CDR3 loop spans 13 amino acids. Trimming took 4 bases from V and 2 from J; bases not matched to a gene: 2. The CDR3 bases are TGTGCCAGCAGTTCGACAGGGACCTACGAGCAGTACTTC. Protein: CASSSTGTYEQYF.

The chain uses TRBV7-9 and TRBJ2-2; D unresolved. The CDR3 is made up of 15 amino acids. V was trimmed by 1 base and J by 1 base, leaving 7 bases between them. Per the germline V gene, CDR1 is SEHNR and CDR2 is FQNEAQ (reference sequence). Here the CDR3 reads CASSLGQLNTGELFF. In DNA form, the CDR3 reads TGTGCCAGCAGCTTAGGACAACTGAACACCGGGGAGCTGTTTTTT.

The chain has TRBV7-6 and TRBJ2-3, with TRBD1 matching over 9 bases. With 5 bases clipped from V and 4 bases from J, the junction kept 7 bases outside the gene matches. This CDR3 is built from 15 residues. Looked up from germline, CDR1 is SGHVS and CDR2 is FNYEAQ. This chain's CDR3 is CASSRTGGWADTQYF. DNA of the CDR3: TGTGCCAGCAGCAGAACAGGGGGCTGGGCAGATACGCAGTATTTT.

This sequence joins TRBV5-1 and TRBJ1-4, with D tentatively TRBD1 (6 bases). This CDR3 region has 16 residues. Deletions cut 3 bases from V and 3 bases from J, with 15 bases between. Germline CDR1 is SGHRS and CDR2 is YFSETQ. This CDR3 reads CASSSNPGGSNEKLFF. CDR3 nucleotides: TGCGCCAGCAGCTCAAACCCCGGGGGCTCTAATGAAAAACTGTTTTTT.

The chain recombines TRBV7-9 with TRBJ2-1; 8 nucleotides agree with TRBD1. This CDR3 is 15 amino acids long. CDR1 is SEHNR, CDR2 FQNEAQ, per germline (reference sequence). J was trimmed by 8 bases and V by 1 base; bases with no gene match: 7. The CDR3 spells CASSLGTGLRDEQFF. The DNA for the CDR3 is TGTGCCAGCAGCTTAGGGACAGGGCTCCGGGATGAGCAGTTCTTC.

The chain uses TRBV18 and TRBJ1-4; no reliable D call. Germline CDR1 KGHSH, CDR2 LQKENI. This CDR3 contains 14 residues. Trimming removed 1 base at V and 7 bases at J, with 10 bases between. In DNA form, the CDR3 reads TGTGCCAGCTCACCACTCCGGGTGGGTGAAAAACTGTTTTTT. This gives the protein CASSPLRVGEKLFF.

The gene calls are TRBV7-8 and TRBJ2-5, with 9 nucleotides matching TRBD1. From germline, CDR1 is SGHVS and CDR2 FQNEAQ. This CDR3 has 15 residues. J lost 5 bases, V lost 5 bases, and 9 bases had no gene match. Here the CDR3 DNA reads TGTGCCAGCAGCCACCGGACAGGGGTGAGCGAGACCCAGTACTTC. Protein sequence: CASSHRTGVSETQYF.

V and J are TRBV11-2 and TRBJ1-3, with 11 bases fitting TRBD1. The J segment lost 5 bases and the V segment lost 4 bases, leaving 4 bases of the junction unmatched. CDR3 length: 15 amino acids. The germline V gene has CDR1 SGHAT and CDR2 FQNNGV. CDR3 sequence (DNA): TGTGCCAGCAGCTCGGACAGGGGGCTGAGAAACACCATATATTTT. This gives the protein CASSSDRGLRNTIYF. Drawing the rest from reference TRBV11-2 and TRBJ1-3, the complete variable domain is EAGVAQSPRYKIIEKRQSVAFWCNPISGHATLYWYQQILGQGPKLLIQFQNNGVVDDSQLPKDRFSAERLKGVDSTLKIQPAKLEDSAVYLCASSSDRGLRNTIYFGEGSWLTVV.

This sequence joins TRBV5-1 and TRBJ2-2, with TRBD1 matching 9 bases. J gave up 5 bases and V 4 bases, and 6 bases lay outside the gene matches. Germline values: CDR1 SGHRS, CDR2 YFSETQ. CDR3 size: 15 residues. In DNA, the CDR3 is TGCGCCAGCAGCCCTGCCGGGACAGGGACCGGGGAGCTGTTTTTT. Its translation is CASSPAGTGTGELFF.

This chain uses TRBV6-5 with TRBJ2-7, with D unresolved. CDR1 MNHEY and CDR2 SVGAGI come from the germline V gene. The V end was cut by 2 bases, the J end by 0 bases, with 5 bases between. The CDR3 runs 13 residues. This chain's CDR3 is CASSYESSYEQYF. CDR3 coding DNA: TGTGCCAGCAGTTACGAAAGCTCCTACGAGCAGTACTTC.